This record concerns one T cell receptor beta chain sequence. Ten or more counts support this clonotype. Its antigen has not been determined. Base qualities are not recorded, but no much larger clone differs from it by a single base. Including the terminal cysteine and phenylalanine, the CDR3 comprises 14 residues. Of the read, only the CDR3 DNA is kept; its 42 bases are in frame from base 1. Based on the germline V gene (reference sequence), the CDR1 and CDR2 sequences are LNHNV and YYDKDF. V is reduced by 2 bases and J by 0 bases, leaving a spacing of 5 bases between them. The data were obtained in a study of CD8 T cells in ankylosing spondylitis (dated by TCRdb to between 2016 and 2019). Turning to the overall study: T cell receptor beta repertoires were profiled in healthy donors and ankylosing spondylitis patients so that disease-linked TCR variants could be found. The full study cohort was made up of 25 ankylosing spondylitis patients and more than 90 healthy donors. Peripheral blood samples were taken, and synovial fluid was additionally collected from ankylosing spondylitis patients. Study-wide conclusions, independent of this receptor: Blood from ankylosing spondylitis patients appeared to be characterized by a TCR beta motif made up of fewer than ten highly homologous amino acid variants. The disease-linked clones were reported to be significantly enriched in matched synovial fluid samples from ankylosing spondylitis patients. A CD8+ phenotype was shown by the disease-linked clones, which were found at relatively low frequencies in peripheral blood. Some motif variants were previously reported in synovial fluid and blood of reactive arthritis patients, suggesting common disease-initiation mechanisms.

This sample was sequenced with an Illumina HiSeq 2500. Quantitative 5'-RACE with molecular barcodes was used to prepare TCR beta libraries. In the original analysis: A new computational method, built on a probabilistic model of VDJ rearrangement, was used to identify disease-linked TCR variants. TCRdb reprocessed the public reads (quality trimming at Q25 with fastp, clone calling with MiXCR) and kept in-frame beta chains. Each entry merges the rows of one CDR3 protein and shows their most common DNA and genes. TCRdb's processing, not the study's, gives the V and J calls here. Here the sample has some 250,000 distinct CDR3 sequences; around 10% occur a single time. The ten largest account for less than 8% of the sample.

The TCR sequence derives from a male donor with ankylosing spondylitis or in good health (not recorded which). The chain couples TRBV15 to TRBJ1-5, with the identity of the D gene unclear. The source material was blood, either unsorted or a sorted T cell fraction (not recorded which). The sequenced DNA is TGTGCCACCAGCAGATCCCATAGCAATCAGCCCCAGCATTTT. Protein translation: CATSRSHSNQPQHF. Where the CDR3 stops, the reference TRBV15 and TRBJ1-5 genes take over; the full variable domain is DAMVIQNPRYQVTQFGKPVTLSCSQTLNHNVMYWYQQKSSQAPKLLFHYYDKDFNNEADTPDNFQSRRPNTSFCFLDIRSPGLGDTAMYLCATSRSHSNQPQHFGDGTRLSIL.